The 8 T cell receptor beta chains reported below all come from one sample, sequenced in a study of blood T cell repertoires in COVID-19 (dated by TCRdb to 2019 to 2021). Library method: the immunoSEQ multiplex PCR assay. TCRdb provides this immuneACCESS table in a form limited to in-frame rearrangements. Some clones are lacking; in checked studies, under half of them reflect an unresolved V gene, and why the rest are absent is not known. This sample gives about half a million clones in total; roughly 89% of them show up just once. Around 0.95% of the sample goes to the ten largest clones. Sample: peripheral blood. The receptors shown here come from a man between 18 and 29 years old with COVID-19, enrolled during active disease.

The chain employs TRBV5-4 and TRBJ2-6, with D tentatively TRBD1 (6 bases). Looked up from germline, CDR1 is SGHNT and CDR2 is YYREEE (reference sequence). V gave up 1 base and J gave up 4 bases, with 12 bases separating them. The CDR3 totals 16 residues. CDR3 in amino acids: CASSLPTGNGANVLTF. For the CDR3, the DNA is TGTGCCAGCAGCTTGCCTACAGGGAACGGGGCCAACGTCCTGACTTTC.

The chain has TRBV24-1 and TRBJ1-4; the match to TRBD1 covers 7 bases. The CDR3 consists of 15 residues. In germline, CDR1 is KGHDR, CDR2 SFDVKD. J lost 7 bases, V lost 11 bases, and 15 bases had no gene match. The CDR3 region has the DNA TGTGCCATCCTTTACCCGACAGGGTTGGGTGAAAAACTGTTTTTT. Translating it yields CAILYPTGLGEKLFF.

The chain is built from TRBV12-3 or TRBV12-4 and TRBJ1-1; D might be TRBD1 (5 bases). This CDR3 has 13 amino acids. Trimming shortened V by 3 bases and J by 10 bases, and 15 bases separated the two germline ends. The CDR3: CASSLVLLQGAFF. Here the CDR3 DNA reads TGTGCCAGCAGTTTGGTTCTCCTCCAGGGAGCTTTCTTT.

The rearrangement links TRBV10-3 to TRBJ2-1; 10 nucleotides match TRBD2. V shed 10 bases and J 3 bases; nucleotides not matched to a gene: 6. The CDR3 length is 14 residues. The V gene's germline CDR1 is ENHRY and CDR2 SYGVKD. This CDR3 is CATSPSGSYNEQFF. CDR3 coding DNA: TGTGCCACCAGCCCTAGCGGGAGCTACAATGAGCAGTTCTTC.

The chain uses TRBV30 and TRBJ2-3; 9 bases map to TRBD2. The CDR3 runs 14 residues. J was trimmed by 6 bases and V by 7 bases; bases with no gene match: 11. The germline V gene has CDR1 GTSNPN and CDR2 SVGIG (reference sequence). CDR3 coding DNA: TGTGCCTACAAAGTAGCGGGAGCTCTTGATACGCAGTATTTT. Translating it yields CAYKVAGALDTQYF.

The V call is TRBV27, the J call TRBJ2-7, with TRBD2 matching over 13 bases. V was pared by 4 bases and J by 4 bases, with 10 bases of the junction left unmatched. The length of the CDR3 is 17 residues. Germline V CDR1 and CDR2: MNHEY, SMNVEV (reference sequence). The CDR3 sequence is CASSSLTGTSGTYEQYF. CDR3 sequence (DNA): TGTGCCAGCAGTTCCCTCACCGGGACTAGCGGGACTTACGAGCAGTACTTC.

The genes are TRBV19 and TRBJ2-7, with TRBD2 matching 13 bases. The CDR3 loop spans 19 amino acids. The V and J ends lost 4 bases and 2 bases, in that order; junction bases with no gene match: 14. Germline V gives CDR1 LNHDA, CDR2 SQIVND (reference sequence). For the CDR3, the DNA is TGTGCCAGTAGTAAAAGCTGGACTAGCGGGAGAGCAATAGCCTACGAGCAGTACTTC. Translating gives CASSKSWTSGRAIAYEQYF.

CDR3 protein: CASSKGQGKKTQYF. CDR3 sequence (DNA): TGCGCCAGCAGTAAAGGACAGGGTAAAAAGACCCAGTACTTC. The chain has TRBV5-1 and TRBJ2-5; 8 nucleotides agree with TRBD1. The V and J ends lost 5 bases and 6 bases, in that order; junction bases with no gene match: 9. In germline, CDR1 is SGHRS, CDR2 YFSETQ. This CDR3 comprises 14 residues.